This record concerns one T cell receptor beta chain sequence. Clones were read by immunoSEQ multiplex PCR, and TCRdb kept only the in-frame ones, dropping some. The sample consists of approximately 430,000 clones, 86% of them appearing once. These data are taken from a study of blood T cell repertoires in COVID-19. Germline V gene sequence: CDR1 MNHEY, CDR2 SMNVEV (reference sequence). V was clipped by 8 bases and J by 1 base, with 9 bases between them. CDR3 length: 14 residues. Input material: peripheral blood. The TCR sequence derives from a woman in her 30s with active or convalescent COVID-19. The chain has TRBV27 and TRBJ2-6; D gene uncertain. CDR3 amino acids: CASRLSSGANVLTF. CDR3 DNA: TGTGCCAGCCGGTTGAGTTCTGGGGCCAACGTCCTGACTTTC.